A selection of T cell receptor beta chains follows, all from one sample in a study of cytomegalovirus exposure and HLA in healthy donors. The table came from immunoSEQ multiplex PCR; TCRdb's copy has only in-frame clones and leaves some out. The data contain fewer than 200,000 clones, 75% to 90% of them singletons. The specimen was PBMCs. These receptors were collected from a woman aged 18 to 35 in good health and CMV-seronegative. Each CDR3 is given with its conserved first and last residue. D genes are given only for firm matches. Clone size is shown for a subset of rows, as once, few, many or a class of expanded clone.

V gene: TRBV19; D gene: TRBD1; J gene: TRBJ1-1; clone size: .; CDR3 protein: CASSMWSFPGQGTEAFF; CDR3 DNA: TGTGCCAGTAGTATGTGGTCCTTTCCGGGACAGGGGACTGAAGCTTTCTTT
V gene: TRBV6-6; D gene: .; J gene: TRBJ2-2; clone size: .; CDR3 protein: CASSSSSPPTGELFF; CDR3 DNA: TGTGCCAGCAGTTCGAGCTCCCCGCCCACCGGGGAGCTGTTTTTT
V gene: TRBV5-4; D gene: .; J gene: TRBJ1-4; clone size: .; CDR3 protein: CASSFATSRKLFF; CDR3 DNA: TGTGCCAGCAGCTTTGCGACATCTCGAAAACTGTTTTTT
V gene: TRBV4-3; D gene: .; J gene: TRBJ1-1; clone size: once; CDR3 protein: CASSQGLREADSLNTEAFF; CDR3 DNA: TGCGCCAGCAGCCAAGGACTGAGAGAGGCAGACAGCCTGAACACTGAAGCTTTCTTT
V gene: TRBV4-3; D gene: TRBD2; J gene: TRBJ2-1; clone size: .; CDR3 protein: CASSPRTSGKNHEQFF; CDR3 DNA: TGCGCCAGCAGCCCCCGGACTAGCGGGAAAAATCATGAGCAGTTCTTC
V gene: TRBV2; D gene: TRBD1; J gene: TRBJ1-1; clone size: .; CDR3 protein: CASSEPGQGGFNTEAFF; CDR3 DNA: TGTGCCAGCAGTGAGCCGGGACAGGGTGGATTCAACACTGAAGCTTTCTTT
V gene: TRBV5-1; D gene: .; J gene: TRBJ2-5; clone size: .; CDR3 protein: CASSSTGPETQYF; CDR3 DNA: TGCGCCAGCAGCTCTACAGGACCAGAGACCCAGTACTTC
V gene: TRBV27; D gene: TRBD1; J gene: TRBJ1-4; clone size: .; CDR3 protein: CASSLVGQGSSEKLFF; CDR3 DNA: TGTGCCAGCAGTTTAGTGGGACAGGGAAGTAGCGAAAAACTGTTTTTT
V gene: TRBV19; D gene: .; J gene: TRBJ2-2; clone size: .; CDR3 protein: CASSIEGRRPGELFF; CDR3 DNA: TGTGCCAGTAGTATAGAGGGCAGGCGTCCCGGGGAGCTGTTTTTT
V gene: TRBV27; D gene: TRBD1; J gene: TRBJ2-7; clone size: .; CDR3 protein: CASRPKGTVLYEQYF; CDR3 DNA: TGTGCCAGCAGACCAAAAGGGACAGTTCTCTACGAGCAGTACTTC
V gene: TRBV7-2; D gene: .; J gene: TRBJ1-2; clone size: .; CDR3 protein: CASSRQVNYGYTF; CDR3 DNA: TGTGCCAGCAGCCGACAGGTGAACTATGGCTACACCTTC
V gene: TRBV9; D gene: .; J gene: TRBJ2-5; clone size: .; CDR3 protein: CASSPLGRARMGETQYF; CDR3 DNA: TGTGCCAGCAGCCCCTTAGGGCGGGCCCGGATGGGAGAGACCCAGTACTTC
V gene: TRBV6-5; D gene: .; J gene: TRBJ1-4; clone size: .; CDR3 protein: CASSPPGDEKLFF; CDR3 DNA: TGTGCCAGCAGTCCTCCAGGGGATGAAAAACTGTTTTTT
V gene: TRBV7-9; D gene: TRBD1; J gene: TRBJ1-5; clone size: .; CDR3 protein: CASSSTGDSNQPQHF; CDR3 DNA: TGTGCCAGCAGCTCGACAGGGGATAGCAATCAGCCCCAGCATTTT
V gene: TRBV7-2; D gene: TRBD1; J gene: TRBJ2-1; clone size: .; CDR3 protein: CASRRRDRDDEQFF; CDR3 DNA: TGTGCCAGCAGGCGCCGGGACAGGGACGATGAGCAGTTCTTC
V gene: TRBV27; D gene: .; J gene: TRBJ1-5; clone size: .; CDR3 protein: CASSLRGSNQPQHF; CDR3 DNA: TGTGCCAGCAGTTTGAGGGGGAGCAATCAGCCCCAGCATTTT
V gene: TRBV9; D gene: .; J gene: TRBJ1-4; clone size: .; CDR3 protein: CASSVLSTGEKLFF; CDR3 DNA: TGTGCCAGCAGCGTCTTAAGCACCGGTGAAAAACTGTTTTTT
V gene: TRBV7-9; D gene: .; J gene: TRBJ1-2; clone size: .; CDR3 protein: CASSLGGGYTF; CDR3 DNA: TGTGCCAGCAGCTTGGGGGGTGGCTACACCTTC
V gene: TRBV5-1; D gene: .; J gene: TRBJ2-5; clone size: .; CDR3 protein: CASSLVADQETQYF; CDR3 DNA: TGCGCCAGCAGCTTGGTTGCAGACCAAGAGACCCAGTACTTC
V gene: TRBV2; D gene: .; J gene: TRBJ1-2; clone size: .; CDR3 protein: CASRTRQVYTIYGYTF; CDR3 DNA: TGTGCCAGCAGGACAAGACAGGTTTACACGATCTATGGCTACACCTTC
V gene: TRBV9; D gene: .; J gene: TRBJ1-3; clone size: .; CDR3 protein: CASSVVMGNTIYF; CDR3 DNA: TGTGCCAGCAGCGTAGTAATGGGAAACACCATATATTTT
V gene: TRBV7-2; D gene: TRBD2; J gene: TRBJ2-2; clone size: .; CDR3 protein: CASSYGLAVNTGELFF; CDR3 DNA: TGTGCCAGCAGCTATGGACTAGCGGTGAACACCGGGGAGCTGTTTTTT
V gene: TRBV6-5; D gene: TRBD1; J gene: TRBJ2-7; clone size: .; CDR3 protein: CASSTQGFSSYEQYF; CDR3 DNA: TGTGCCAGCAGTACACAGGGGTTCAGCTCCTACGAGCAGTACTTC
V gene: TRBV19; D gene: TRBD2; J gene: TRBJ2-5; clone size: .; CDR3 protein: CASSILPGGGFRETQYF; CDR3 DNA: TGTGCCAGTAGCATCCTCCCTGGGGGGGGGTTCCGAGAGACCCAGTACTTC
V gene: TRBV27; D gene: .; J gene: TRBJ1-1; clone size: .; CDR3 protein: CASSFRGGTEAFF; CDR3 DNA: TGTGCCAGCAGTTTTAGGGGCGGCACTGAAGCTTTCTTT
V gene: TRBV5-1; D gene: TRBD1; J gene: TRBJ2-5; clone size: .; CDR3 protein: CASSLDNRGLETQYF; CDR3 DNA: TGCGCCAGCAGCTTGGACAACAGGGGGCTCGAGACCCAGTACTTC
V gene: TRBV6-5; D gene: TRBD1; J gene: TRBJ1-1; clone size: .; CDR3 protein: CATRTGGEITEAFF; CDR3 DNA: TGTGCCACGAGGACAGGGGGCGAGATTACTGAAGCTTTCTTT
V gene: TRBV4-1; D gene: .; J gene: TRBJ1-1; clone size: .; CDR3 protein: CASSPPTGMGTEAFF; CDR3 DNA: TGCGCCAGCAGCCCCCCTACAGGGATGGGGACTGAAGCTTTCTTT
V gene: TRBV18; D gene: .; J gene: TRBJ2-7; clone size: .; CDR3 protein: CASSPEAGASYEQYF; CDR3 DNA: TGTGCCAGCTCACCCGAGGCGGGGGCCTCCTACGAGCAGTACTTC
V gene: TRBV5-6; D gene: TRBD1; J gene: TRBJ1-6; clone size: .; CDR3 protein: CASSLSRDSSYNSPLHF; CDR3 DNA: TGTGCCAGCAGCCTCTCCCGGGACAGCTCCTATAATTCACCCCTCCACTTT
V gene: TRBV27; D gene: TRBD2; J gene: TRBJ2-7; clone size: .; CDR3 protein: CASSLRVPSGNTYEQYF; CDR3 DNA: TGTGCCAGCAGTTTAAGGGTTCCTAGCGGTAATACCTACGAGCAGTACTTC
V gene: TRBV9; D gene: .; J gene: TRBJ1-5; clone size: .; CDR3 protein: CASSATGGGNQPQHF; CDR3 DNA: TGTGCCAGCAGCGCCACGGGAGGGGGCAATCAGCCCCAGCATTTT
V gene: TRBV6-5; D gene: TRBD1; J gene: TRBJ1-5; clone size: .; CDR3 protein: CASRGQGSNQPQHF; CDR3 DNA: TGTGCCAGCAGAGGACAGGGTAGCAATCAGCCCCAGCATTTT
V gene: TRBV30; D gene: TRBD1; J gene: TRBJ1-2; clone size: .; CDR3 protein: CAWGQGGNYGYTF; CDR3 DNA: TGTGCCTGGGGACAGGGAGGGAACTATGGCTACACCTTC
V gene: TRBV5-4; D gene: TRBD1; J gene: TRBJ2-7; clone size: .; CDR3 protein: CASSPPRQGLHEQYF; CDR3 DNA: TGTGCCAGCAGCCCGCCAAGACAGGGGCTCCACGAGCAGTACTTC
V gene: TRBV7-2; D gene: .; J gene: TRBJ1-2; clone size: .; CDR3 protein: CASSLDHGGYYGYTF; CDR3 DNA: TGTGCCAGCAGCTTAGATCATGGGGGGTACTATGGCTACACCTTC
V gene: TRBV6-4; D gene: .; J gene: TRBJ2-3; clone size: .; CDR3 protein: CASSEEREPDTQYF; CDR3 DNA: TGTGCCAGCAGTGAAGAACGGGAGCCAGATACGCAGTATTTT
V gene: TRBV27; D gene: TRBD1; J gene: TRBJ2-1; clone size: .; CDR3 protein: CASWTGNNEQFF; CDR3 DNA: TGTGCCAGCTGGACAGGGAACAATGAGCAGTTCTTC
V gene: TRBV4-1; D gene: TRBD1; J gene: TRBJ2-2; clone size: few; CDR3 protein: CASSPGQGATGELFF; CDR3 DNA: TGCGCCAGCAGCCCAGGACAGGGGGCAACCGGGGAGCTGTTTTTT
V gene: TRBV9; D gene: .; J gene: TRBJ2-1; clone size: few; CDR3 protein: CASSVEGLPYNEQFF; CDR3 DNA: TGTGCCAGCAGCGTAGAGGGGTTACCCTACAATGAGCAGTTCTTC
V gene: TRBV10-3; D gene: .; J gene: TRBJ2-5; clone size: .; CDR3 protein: CAISESSYSQETQYF; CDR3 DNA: TGTGCCATCAGTGAGTCGTCATACTCCCAAGAGACCCAGTACTTC
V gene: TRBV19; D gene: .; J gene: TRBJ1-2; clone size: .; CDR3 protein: CASTPTKSLGADYGYTF; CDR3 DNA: TGTGCCAGCACTCCAACCAAATCCCTGGGGGCCGACTATGGCTACACCTTC
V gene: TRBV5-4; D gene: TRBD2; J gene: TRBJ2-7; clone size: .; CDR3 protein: CASSTGTISFPEGEQYF; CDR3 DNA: TGTGCCAGCAGCACCGGGACTATCTCCTTTCCCGAGGGCGAGCAGTACTTC
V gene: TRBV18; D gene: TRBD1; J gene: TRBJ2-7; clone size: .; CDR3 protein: CASSPSGTGGYEQYF; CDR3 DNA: TGTGCCAGCTCTCCCTCCGGGACAGGGGGCTACGAGCAGTACTTC
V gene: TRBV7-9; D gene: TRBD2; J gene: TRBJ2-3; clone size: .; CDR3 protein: CASSSRLAGIGDTQYF; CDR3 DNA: TGTGCCAGCAGCTCTAGACTAGCGGGGATCGGAGATACGCAGTATTTT
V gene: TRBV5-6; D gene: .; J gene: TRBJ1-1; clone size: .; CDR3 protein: CASSPPVNTEAFF; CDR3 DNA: TGTGCCAGCAGCCCCCCAGTGAACACTGAAGCTTTCTTT
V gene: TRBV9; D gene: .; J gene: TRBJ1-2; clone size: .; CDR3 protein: CASSFLPRGRQNYGYTF; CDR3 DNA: TGTGCCAGCAGCTTCCTTCCACGGGGGAGGCAGAACTATGGCTACACCTTC
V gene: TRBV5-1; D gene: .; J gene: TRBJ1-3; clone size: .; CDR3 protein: CASSPDIYSGNTIYF; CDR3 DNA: TGCGCCAGCAGCCCGGACATTTACTCTGGAAACACCATATATTTT
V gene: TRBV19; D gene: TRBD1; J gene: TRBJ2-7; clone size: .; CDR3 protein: CASSVHRGRNEQYF; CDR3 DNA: TGTGCCAGTAGTGTCCACAGGGGGCGAAACGAGCAGTACTTC
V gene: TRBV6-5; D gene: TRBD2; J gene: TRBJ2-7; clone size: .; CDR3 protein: CASSYSLAGEAEQYF; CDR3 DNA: TGTGCCAGCAGTTACTCGCTAGCGGGGGAGGCCGAGCAGTACTTC
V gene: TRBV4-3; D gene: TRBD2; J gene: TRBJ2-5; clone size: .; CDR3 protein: CASSQELIPGEGAETQYF; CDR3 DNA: TGCGCCAGCAGCCAAGAGCTGATCCCGGGGGAGGGAGCAGAGACCCAGTACTTC
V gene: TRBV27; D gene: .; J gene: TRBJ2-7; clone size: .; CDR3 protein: CASSPLGETVAYEQYF; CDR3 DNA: TGTGCCAGCTCTCCCCTAGGAGAGACAGTTGCGTACGAGCAGTACTTC